This entry describes one T cell receptor beta chain. The same CDR3 arises from other DNA sequences in this sample as well. Sequenced by immunoSEQ multiplex PCR; TCRdb stores in-frame clones only, minus some. The repertoire has under 200,000 clones, roughly 73% of them found once; the top ten carry around 2.8%. This CDR3 region has 18 residues. Germline V gives CDR1 SGDLS, CDR2 YYNGEE. V was pared by 2 bases and J by 4 bases, with 13 bases of the junction left unmatched. This record belongs to a study of blood T cell repertoires in COVID-19. J is TRBJ2-5 and V is TRBV9; 11 nucleotides agree with TRBD2. The sequence came from a man between 65 and 80 years old with acute or convalescent COVID-19. Source material: peripheral blood. This chain's CDR3 is CASSVGWGRLAGGETQYF. DNA for the CDR3: TGTGCCAGCAGCGTTGGTTGGGGTCGGCTAGCGGGGGGAGAGACCCAGTACTTC.